Below are 25 T cell receptor beta chains sequenced from a single sample in a study of blood T cell repertoires in COVID-19. Data came from immunoSEQ multiplex PCR; TCRdb stores just in-frame clones and leaves some out. The sample yields more than 70,000 clones, 80% to 90% seen once. What was sequenced was peripheral blood. The receptors derive from a woman of 80 years or more with acute or convalescent COVID-19.

The genes are TRBV5-6 and TRBJ2-5; D unclear. Trimming stripped 0 bases from V and 9 bases from J, with 15 bases between. CDR1 SGHDT and CDR2 YYEEEE come from the germline V gene. The CDR3 is 14 residues long. This CDR3 reads CASSLDPRKKAQYF. In DNA form, the CDR3 reads TGTGCCAGCAGCTTGGACCCCAGGAAGAAGGCCCAGTACTTC.

The chain employs TRBV7-2 and TRBJ1-4; maybe TRBD1 (5 bases). Trimming pared 5 bases from V and 3 bases from J, leaving 16 bases between. The germline V gene has CDR1 SGHTA and CDR2 FQGNSA. The CDR3 extends over 16 amino acids. CDR3 in amino acids: CASSPEEGRANEKLFF. The CDR3 DNA reads as TGTGCCAGCAGCCCTGAAGAGGGGAGGGCTAATGAAAAACTGTTTTTT.

The chain employs TRBV7-8 and TRBJ1-3, with D possibly TRBD1 on 5 matching bases. Trimming stripped 0 bases from V and 0 bases from J, with 12 bases between. CDR1 and CDR2 from the germline V gene are SGHVS and FQNEAQ. This CDR3 is 17 amino acids long. This CDR3 is CASSLAARGTSGNTIYF. The CDR3 coding sequence is TGTGCCAGCAGCTTAGCTGCGCGGGGGACCTCTGGAAACACCATATATTTT.

CDR3 amino acids: CASSPLAAFSAYEQYF. DNA of the CDR3: TGTGCCAGCAGCCCCCTGGCGGCATTTTCGGCCTACGAGCAGTACTTC. This chain links TRBV5-5 with TRBJ2-7, with D uncertain. The CDR3 consists of 16 residues. CDR1 and CDR2 (germline): SGHKS, YYEKEE (reference sequence). Trimming removed 4 bases from V and 2 bases from J, with 19 bases in between.

V usage is TRBV9 and J usage is TRBJ1-3; D perhaps matches TRBD1 (5 bases). The V gene's germline CDR1 is SGDLS and CDR2 YYNGEE. The V and J ends lost 2 bases and 4 bases respectively, with 13 bases between them. CDR3 length equals 15 residues. CDR3 sequence (DNA): TGTGCCAGCAGCGTCGAGTCAGGGATCGGAAACACCATATATTTT. It translates to CASSVESGIGNTIYF.

V and J are TRBV5-5 and TRBJ2-3; 8 bases line up with TRBD1. V gave up 4 bases and J gave up 0 bases; unmatched junction bases: 7. CDR1 SGHKS and CDR2 YYEKEE come from the germline V gene (reference sequence). The CDR3 extends over 16 amino acids. This CDR3 is CASSTDRGPSTDTQYF. The CDR3 nucleotides read TGTGCCAGCAGCACCGACAGGGGTCCTAGCACAGATACGCAGTATTTT.

DNA of the CDR3: TGTGCCAGCAGGCGCGACAGGAGCACAGATACGCAGTATTTT. It is translated as CASRRDRSTDTQYF. The chain employs TRBV6-5 and TRBJ2-3; tentative D call: TRBD1 (6 bases). The CDR3 runs to 14 residues. Trimming took 6 bases from V and 0 from J, leaving 10 bases between them. Germline V CDR1 and CDR2: MNHEY, SVGAGI.

This clone was detected a few times. The chain couples TRBV28 to TRBJ2-5; D gene ambiguous. Germline V CDR1 and CDR2: MDHEN, SYDVKM. The CDR3 is made up of 13 amino acids. Trimming took off 2 bases at V and 5 bases at J, with 9 bases between the two ends. The DNA of the CDR3 is TGTGCCAGCAGTTTAAGACTGGTGGAGACCCAGTACTTC. This gives the protein CASSLRLVETQYF.

The V and J genes are TRBV11-2 and TRBJ2-7, with 7 bases identical to TRBD1. The CDR3 sequence is 14 residues long. Trimming removed 4 bases from V and 3 bases from J; junction bases left unmatched: 6. Germline V CDR1 and CDR2: SGHAT, FQNNGV. The CDR3 DNA follows: TGTGCCAGCAGCTCCACGGGACAGATCTACGAGCAGTACTTC. Its translation is CASSSTGQIYEQYF. The whole variable domain, remainder taken from reference TRBV11-2 and TRBJ2-7, is EAGVAQSPRYKIIEKRQSVAFWCNPISGHATLYWYQQILGQGPKLLIQFQNNGVVDDSQLPKDRFSAERLKGVDSTLKIQPAKLEDSAVYLCASSSTGQIYEQYFGPGTRLTVT.

The rearrangement joins TRBV5-4 to TRBJ2-5; the match to TRBD1 covers 10 bases. The J segment lost 2 bases and the V segment lost 6 bases, leaving 7 bases of the junction unmatched. There are 15 residues in the CDR3. In germline, CDR1 is SGHNT, CDR2 YYREEE (reference sequence). CDR3 coding DNA: TGTGCCAGCACCTCCAGGACAGGGGGACAAGAGACCCAGTACTTC. Translated, it gives CASTSRTGGQETQYF.

The V gene is TRBV10-3, the J gene TRBJ1-6; possibly TRBD1 for D (6 bases). This CDR3 has 14 residues. V was trimmed by 3 bases and J by 9 bases, leaving 12 bases between them. The germline gives CDR1 ENHRY, CDR2 SYGVKD. The CDR3 protein is CAISEGQGRSPLHF. The CDR3 DNA follows: TGTGCCATCAGTGAAGGGCAGGGGCGTTCACCCCTCCACTTT.

This chain joins TRBV19 and TRBJ1-3, with D possibly being TRBD1 (5 bases). The V end was cut by 7 bases, the J end by 0 bases, with 10 bases between. Germline CDR1 reads LNHDA; CDR2 reads SQIVND (reference sequence). CDR3 length equals 14 residues. CDR3 in DNA: TGTGCCAGTACCCTAAGGGGCTCTGGAAACACCATATATTTT. This sequence encodes CASTLRGSGNTIYF.

A single count supports this clone. This chain uses TRBV5-8 with TRBJ1-2; 9 nucleotides match TRBD1. Germline trimming cut 2 bases from V and 0 bases from J; bases unmatched to any gene: 11. Germline CDR1 reads SGHTS; CDR2 reads YDEGEE. The CDR3 extends over 18 amino acids. CDR3 sequence (DNA): TGTGCCAGCAGCTTCTACGCCGGGACAGGGTTATCTAACTATGGCTACACCTTC. Its translation: CASSFYAGTGLSNYGYTF.

DNA for the CDR3: TGTGCCAGCTCCCCAGGCAGCGGGGGCCCCCGCGGTGAGCAGTTCTTC. Residues: CASSPGSGGPRGEQFF. The chain has TRBV7-2 and TRBJ2-1, with 8 bases lining up with TRBD2. The CDR3 is made up of 16 amino acids. Unmatched junction bases numbered 18, after V lost 8 bases and J lost 9 bases. The germline gives CDR1 SGHTA, CDR2 FQGNSA.

The rearrangement links TRBV19 to TRBJ2-5; 11 bases are shared with TRBD2. J was trimmed by 2 bases and V by 1 base; bases with no gene match: 3. From germline, CDR1 is LNHDA and CDR2 SQIVND (reference sequence). CDR3 size: 16 residues. CDR3: CASSIAGLAAQETQYF. For the CDR3, the DNA is TGTGCCAGTAGTATAGCGGGACTAGCGGCGCAAGAGACCCAGTACTTC.

The chain is built from TRBV2 and TRBJ2-2; D gene unclear. CDR3 length: 13 residues. V shed 7 bases and J shed 0 bases, with 6 bases lying between them. Per germline, CDR1 SNHLY and CDR2 FYNNEI. CDR3 in amino acids: CASTQANTGELFF. The CDR3 DNA follows: TGTGCCAGCACCCAGGCGAACACCGGGGAGCTGTTTTTT.

This clone was recorded only once. The rearrangement links TRBV2 to TRBJ1-1; D is unresolved. CDR1 and CDR2 (germline): SNHLY, FYNNEI. Between the trimmed V and J ends, which lost 7 bases and 5 bases, there was a span of 17 bases. CDR3 size: 14 residues. The CDR3 here is CASISTGLGTEAFF. CDR3 nucleotide sequence: TGTGCCAGCATCTCGACGGGATTGGGAACTGAAGCTTTCTTT.

The CDR3 loop is CASTQGTVSYEQYF. For the CDR3, the DNA is TGTGCCAGCACCCAGGGGACAGTCTCCTACGAGCAGTACTTC. The chain joins TRBV21-1 to TRBJ2-7; the table's TRBD1 call for D was not verified on the DNA. TRBV21-1 is a pseudogene. The CDR3 spans 14 residues.

The genes are TRBV15 and TRBJ1-3, with 8 nucleotides matching TRBD1. Germline-derived CDR1 and CDR2 are LNHNV and YYDKDF (reference sequence). Trimming removed 8 bases from V and 3 bases from J; junction bases left unmatched: 9. There are 15 residues in the CDR3. CDR3 sequence (DNA): TGTGCCACCGCCCCCCAGGGGGCGATTGGAAACACCATATATTTT. It encodes CATAPQGAIGNTIYF.

The CDR3 region has the DNA TGTGCCAGCAGTGCCCCGGGGGGGCTCTACAATGAGCAGTTCTTC. Amino acids: CASSAPGGLYNEQFF. The chain is built from TRBV2 and TRBJ2-1; TRBD2 agrees at 8 bases. The germline V gene encodes CDR1 SNHLY and CDR2 FYNNEI. CDR3 length equals 15 residues. After removal of 4 bases from V and 3 bases from J, the junction contained 5 bases not matched to a gene.

The CDR3 DNA reads as TGCGCCAGCAGCCCTAATGGACCGGGACAGGTCGTCTCTCGAGGCTACACCTTC. It encodes CASSPNGPGQVVSRGYTF. The rearrangement joins TRBV5-1 to TRBJ1-2; TRBD1 matches 8 bases. J was trimmed by 8 bases and V by 4 bases; bases with no gene match: 22. The CDR3 is 18 residues long. Per germline, CDR1 SGHRS and CDR2 YFSETQ.

The chain links TRBV5-1 to TRBJ2-7; 7 bases map to TRBD1. Germline V gene sequence: CDR1 SGHRS, CDR2 YFSETQ. V dropped 4 bases and J dropped 3; count of bases not matched to a gene: 1. CDR3 length: 12 amino acids. The CDR3 sequence: CASSRDSYEQYF. CDR3 coding DNA: TGCGCCAGCAGCCGGGACAGCTACGAGCAGTACTTC. Variable domain in full (rest from reference TRBV5-1 and TRBJ2-7): KAGVTQTPRYLIKTRGQQVTLSCSPISGHRSVSWYQQTPGQGLQFLFEYFSETQRNKGNFPGRFSGRQFSNSRSEMNVSTLELGDSALYLCASSRDSYEQYFGPGTRLTVT.

The chain links TRBV24-1 to TRBJ1-4; 7 positions agree with TRBD1. CDR3 length: 16 amino acids. J lost 8 bases, V lost 4 bases, and 12 bases had no gene match. Germline values: CDR1 KGHDR, CDR2 SFDVKD. The CDR3 here is CATSELDRRSEEKLFF. DNA for the CDR3: TGTGCCACCAGTGAACTGGACAGGCGGAGTGAGGAAAAACTGTTTTTT.

This clone appeared a single time. V usage is TRBV24-1 and J usage is TRBJ2-3, with 7 positions matching TRBD1. Germline V lookup: CDR1 KGHDR, CDR2 SFDVKD. This CDR3 comprises 13 residues. V shed 7 bases, J shed 2 bases, and the junction held 2 bases outside the gene matches. The CDR3: CATSDRDTDTQYF. The CDR3 DNA sequence: TGTGCCACCAGCGACAGGGACACAGATACGCAGTATTTT.

The chain is built from TRBV18 and TRBJ2-7; tentatively, D is TRBD1 (6 bases). The V and J ends lost 3 bases and 3 bases respectively, with 12 bases between them. CDR3 length equals 14 residues. CDR1 is KGHSH and CDR2 is LQKENI in the germline V gene. Here the CDR3 reads CASSPAGVGYEQYF. The CDR3, as DNA: TGTGCCAGCTCACCGGCAGGGGTGGGCTACGAGCAGTACTTC. The complete variable domain, with remaining parts taken from reference TRBV18 and TRBJ2-7, reads NAGVMQNPRHLVRRRGQEARLRCSPMKGHSHVYWYRQLPEEGLKFMVYLQKENIIDESGMPKERFSAEFPKEGPSILRIQQVVRGDSAAYFCASSPAGVGYEQYFGPGTRLTVT.